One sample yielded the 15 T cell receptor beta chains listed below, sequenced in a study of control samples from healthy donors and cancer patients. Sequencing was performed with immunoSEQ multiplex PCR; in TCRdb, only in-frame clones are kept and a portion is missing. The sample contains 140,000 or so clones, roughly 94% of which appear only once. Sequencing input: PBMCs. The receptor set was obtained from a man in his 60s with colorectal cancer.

CDR3 sequence reads: CASRRKASKSTEAFF. DNA for the CDR3: TGTGCCAGCAGACGGAAGGCATCTAAGAGCACTGAAGCTTTCTTT. The chain links TRBV21-1 to TRBJ1-1. TRBV21-1 has pseudogene status. CDR3 size: 15 residues.

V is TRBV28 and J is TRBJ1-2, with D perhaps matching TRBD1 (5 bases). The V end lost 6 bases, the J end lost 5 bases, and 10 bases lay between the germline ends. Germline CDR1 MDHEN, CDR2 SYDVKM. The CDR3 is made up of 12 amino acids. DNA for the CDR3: TGTGCCAGCAGCACAGGTTTTTATGGCTACACCTTC. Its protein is CASSTGFYGYTF.

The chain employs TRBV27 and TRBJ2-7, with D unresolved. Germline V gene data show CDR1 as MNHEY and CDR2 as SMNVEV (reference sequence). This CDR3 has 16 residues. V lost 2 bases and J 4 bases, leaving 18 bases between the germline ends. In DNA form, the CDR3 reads TGTGCCAGCAGTTTAGGCTCTCGGTCCCCGGCATACGAGCAGTACTTC. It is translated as CASSLGSRSPAYEQYF.

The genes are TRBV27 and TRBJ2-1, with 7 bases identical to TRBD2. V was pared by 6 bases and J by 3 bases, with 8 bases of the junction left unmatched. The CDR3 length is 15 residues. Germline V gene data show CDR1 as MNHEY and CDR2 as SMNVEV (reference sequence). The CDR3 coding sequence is TGTGCCAGCAGATCGACTAGCTGGGGCTACAATGAGCAGTTCTTC. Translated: CASRSTSWGYNEQFF.

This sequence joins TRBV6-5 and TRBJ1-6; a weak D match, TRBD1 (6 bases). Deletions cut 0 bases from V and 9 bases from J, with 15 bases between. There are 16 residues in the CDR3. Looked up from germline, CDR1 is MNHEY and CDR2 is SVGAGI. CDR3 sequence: CASSYSIGGGSSPLHF. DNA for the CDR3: TGTGCCAGCAGTTACTCGATCGGGGGCGGCTCTTCACCCCTCCACTTT.

The CDR3 nucleotides read TGTGCCATCCGTGGAGGGGGGGGGAGTAATGAAAAACTGTTTTTT. Protein product: CAIRGGGGSNEKLFF. The chain is built from TRBV10-3 and TRBJ1-4, with D possibly TRBD1 on 6 matching bases. V lost 8 bases and J lost 4, with 17 bases in between. The germline V gene has CDR1 ENHRY and CDR2 SYGVKD. The CDR3 is 15 amino acids.

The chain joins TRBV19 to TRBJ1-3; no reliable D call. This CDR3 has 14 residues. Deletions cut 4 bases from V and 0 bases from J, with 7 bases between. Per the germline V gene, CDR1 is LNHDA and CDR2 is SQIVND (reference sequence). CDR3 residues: CASSKGHSGNTIYF. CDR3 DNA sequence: TGTGCCAGTAGTAAAGGTCACTCTGGAAACACCATATATTTT.

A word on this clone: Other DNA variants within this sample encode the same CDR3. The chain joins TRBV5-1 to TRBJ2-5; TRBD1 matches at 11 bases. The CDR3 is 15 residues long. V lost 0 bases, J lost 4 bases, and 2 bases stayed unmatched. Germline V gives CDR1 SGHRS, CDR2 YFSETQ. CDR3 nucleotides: TGCGCCAGCAGCTTGGCCGGGACAGGGGGAGAGACCCAGTACTTC. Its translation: CASSLAGTGGETQYF.

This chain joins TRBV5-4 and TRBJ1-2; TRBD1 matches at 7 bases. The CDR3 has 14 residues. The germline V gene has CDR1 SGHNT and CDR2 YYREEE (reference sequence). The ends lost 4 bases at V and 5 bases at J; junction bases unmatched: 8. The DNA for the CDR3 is TGTGCCAGCAGCCCAGGACAGGCCCCTTATGGCTACACCTTC. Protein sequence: CASSPGQAPYGYTF.

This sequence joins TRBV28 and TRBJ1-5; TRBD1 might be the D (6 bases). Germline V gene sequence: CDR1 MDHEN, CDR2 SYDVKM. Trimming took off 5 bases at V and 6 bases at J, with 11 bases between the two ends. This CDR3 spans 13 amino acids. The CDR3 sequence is CASSTGLGQPQHF. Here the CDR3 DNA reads TGTGCCAGCAGTACAGGGCTCGGTCAGCCCCAGCATTTT.

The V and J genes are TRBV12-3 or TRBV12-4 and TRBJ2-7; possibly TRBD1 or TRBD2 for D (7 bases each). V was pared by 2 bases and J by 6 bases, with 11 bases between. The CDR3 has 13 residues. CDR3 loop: CASSLSRGGEQYF. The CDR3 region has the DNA TGTGCCAGCAGTTTAAGCAGGGGGGGCGAGCAGTACTTC.

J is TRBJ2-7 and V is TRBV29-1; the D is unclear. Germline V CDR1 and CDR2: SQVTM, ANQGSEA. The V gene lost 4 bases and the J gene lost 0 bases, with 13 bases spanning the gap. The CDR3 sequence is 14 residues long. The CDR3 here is CSVVFPRSSYEQYF. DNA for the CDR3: TGCAGCGTTGTTTTCCCAAGGAGCTCCTACGAGCAGTACTTC.

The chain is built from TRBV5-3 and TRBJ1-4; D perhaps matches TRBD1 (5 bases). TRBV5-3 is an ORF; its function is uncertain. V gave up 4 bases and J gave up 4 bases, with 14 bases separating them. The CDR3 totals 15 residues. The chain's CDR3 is CARSGGSLHNEKLFF. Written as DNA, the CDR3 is TGTGCCAGAAGCGGGGGGTCTTTACATAATGAAAAACTGTTTTTT.

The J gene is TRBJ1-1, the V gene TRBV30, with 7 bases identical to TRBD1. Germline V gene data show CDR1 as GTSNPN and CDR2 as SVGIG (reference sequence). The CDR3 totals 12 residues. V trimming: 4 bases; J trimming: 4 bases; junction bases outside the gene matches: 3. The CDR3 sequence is CAWNRGGTEAFF. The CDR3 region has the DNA TGTGCCTGGAACAGGGGAGGCACTGAAGCTTTCTTT.

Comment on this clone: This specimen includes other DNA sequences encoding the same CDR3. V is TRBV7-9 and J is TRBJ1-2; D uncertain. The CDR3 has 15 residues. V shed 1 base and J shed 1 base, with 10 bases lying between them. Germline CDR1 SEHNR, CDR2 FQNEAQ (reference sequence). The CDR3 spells CASSLGSPGNYGYTF. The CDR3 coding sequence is TGTGCCAGCAGCTTAGGGTCCCCGGGTAACTATGGCTACACCTTC.